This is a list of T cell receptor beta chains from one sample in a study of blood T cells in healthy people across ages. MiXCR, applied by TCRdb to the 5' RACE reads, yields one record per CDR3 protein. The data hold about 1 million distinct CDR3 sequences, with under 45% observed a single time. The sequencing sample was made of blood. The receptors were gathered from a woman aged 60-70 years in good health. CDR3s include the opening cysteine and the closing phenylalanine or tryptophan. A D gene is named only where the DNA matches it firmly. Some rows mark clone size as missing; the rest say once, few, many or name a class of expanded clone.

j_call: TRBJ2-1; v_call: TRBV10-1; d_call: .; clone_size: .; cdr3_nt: TGCGCCAGCAGTGAGTCCCGGGTTGAGCAGTTCTTC; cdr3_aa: CASSESRVEQFF
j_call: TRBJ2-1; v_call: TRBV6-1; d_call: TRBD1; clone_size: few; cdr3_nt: TGTGCCAGCAACGTCGGGACAGGGGGAATTCGTGAGATGAATGAGCAGTTCTTC; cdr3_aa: CASNVGTGGIREMNEQFF
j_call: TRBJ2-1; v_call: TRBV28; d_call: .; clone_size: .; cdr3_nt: TGTGCCAGCAGTCAGTGGTATGAGCAGTTCTTC; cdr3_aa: CASSQWYEQFF
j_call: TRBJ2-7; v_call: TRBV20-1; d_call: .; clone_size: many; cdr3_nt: TGCAGTGCCAAAACGGTCTTTTCCTACGAGCAGTACTTC; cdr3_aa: CSAKTVFSYEQYF
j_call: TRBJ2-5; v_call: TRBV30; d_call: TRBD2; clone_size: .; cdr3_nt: TGTGCCTGGAGCCCGCGACGGGGGGCCCAGTACTTC; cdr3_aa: CAWSPRRGAQYF
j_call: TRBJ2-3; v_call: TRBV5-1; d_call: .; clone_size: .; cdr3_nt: TGCGCCAGCAGCTTGGAAATGGGTTTTGGCACAGATACGCAGTATTTT; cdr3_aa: CASSLEMGFGTDTQYF
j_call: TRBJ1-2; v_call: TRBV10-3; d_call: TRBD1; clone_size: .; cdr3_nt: TGTGCCATCAGTGCGGACAGGGAGCAACAGGGCTACACCTTC; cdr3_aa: CAISADREQQGYTF
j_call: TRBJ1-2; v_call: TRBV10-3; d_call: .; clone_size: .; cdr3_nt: TGTGTCATCAGTGATAGGGGCCGACGCTTATCTTATGGCTACACCTTC; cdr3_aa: CVISDRGRRLSYGYTF
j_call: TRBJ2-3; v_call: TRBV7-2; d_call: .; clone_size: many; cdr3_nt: TGTGCCAGCAAGGCGCGGGGCCGCACAGATACGCAGTATTTT; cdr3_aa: CASKARGRTDTQYF
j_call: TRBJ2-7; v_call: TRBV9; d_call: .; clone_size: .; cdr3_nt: TGTGCCAGCAGCGTAGGAAACAGGTTGGGATACGAGCAGTACTTC; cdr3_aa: CASSVGNRLGYEQYF
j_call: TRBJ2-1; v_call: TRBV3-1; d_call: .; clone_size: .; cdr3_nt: TGTGCCAGCAGCCAAGATCCCGGGATCGGCGATGAGCAGTTCTTC; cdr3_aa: CASSQDPGIGDEQFF
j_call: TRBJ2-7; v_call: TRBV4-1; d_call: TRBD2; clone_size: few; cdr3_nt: TGCGCCAGCAGCCAAGTTCCAGCGGGAGGTGATTACGAGCAGTACTTC; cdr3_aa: CASSQVPAGGDYEQYF
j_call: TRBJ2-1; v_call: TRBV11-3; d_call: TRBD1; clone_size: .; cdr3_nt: TGTGCCAGCAGCCTAGGGACAGGGTCGGGGGCAGGGCAGTTCTTC; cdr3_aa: CASSLGTGSGAGQFF
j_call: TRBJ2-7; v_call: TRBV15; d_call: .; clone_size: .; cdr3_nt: TGTGCCACCAGTAGGCAGGGGCGTTCCTACGAGCAGTACTTC; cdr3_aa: CATSRQGRSYEQYF
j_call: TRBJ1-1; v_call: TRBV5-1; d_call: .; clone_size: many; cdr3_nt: TGCGCCAGCAGAGAATCGGCCAGGGCGGACGCTGAAGCTTTCTTT; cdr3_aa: CASRESARADAEAFF
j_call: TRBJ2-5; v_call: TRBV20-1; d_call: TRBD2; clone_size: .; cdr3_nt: TGCAGTGCTATGGGAGGGACCCAAGAGACCCAGTACTTC; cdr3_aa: CSAMGGTQETQYF
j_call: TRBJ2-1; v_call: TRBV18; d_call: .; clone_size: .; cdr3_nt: TGTGCCAGCTCCGCAGCGATAGCTGGTGAGCAGTTCTTC; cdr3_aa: CASSAAIAGEQFF
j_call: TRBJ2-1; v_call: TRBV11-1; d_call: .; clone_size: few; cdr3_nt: TGTGCCAGCAGCTTACCCGGGCCCCCCACACAGTTCTTC; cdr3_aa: CASSLPGPPTQFF
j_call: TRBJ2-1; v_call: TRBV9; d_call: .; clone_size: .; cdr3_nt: TGTGCCAGCAGCAAGATGGACTACCCCGATTTTGAGCAGTTCTTC; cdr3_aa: CASSKMDYPDFEQFF
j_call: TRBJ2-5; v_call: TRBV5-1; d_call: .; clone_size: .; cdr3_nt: TGCGCCAGCAGCTTGGTATCCGGGGGCCTTTTAGAGACCCAGTACTTC; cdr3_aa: CASSLVSGGLLETQYF